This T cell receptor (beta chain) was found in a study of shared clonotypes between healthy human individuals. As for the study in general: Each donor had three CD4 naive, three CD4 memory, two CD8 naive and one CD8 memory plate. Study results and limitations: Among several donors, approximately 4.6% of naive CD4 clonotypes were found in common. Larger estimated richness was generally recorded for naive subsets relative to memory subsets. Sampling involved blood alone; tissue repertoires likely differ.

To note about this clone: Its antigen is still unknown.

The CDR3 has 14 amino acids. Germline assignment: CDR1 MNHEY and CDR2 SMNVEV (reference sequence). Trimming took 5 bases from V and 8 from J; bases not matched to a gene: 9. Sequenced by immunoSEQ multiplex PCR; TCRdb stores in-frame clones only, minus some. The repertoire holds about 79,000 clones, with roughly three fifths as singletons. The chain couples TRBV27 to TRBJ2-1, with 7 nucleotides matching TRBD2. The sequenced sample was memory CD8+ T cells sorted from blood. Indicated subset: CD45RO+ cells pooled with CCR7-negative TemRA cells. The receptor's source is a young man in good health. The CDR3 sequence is CASSLHLGGDEQFF. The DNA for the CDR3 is TGTGCCAGCAGTCTTCACCTTGGGGGGGATGAGCAGTTCTTC.